This TCR beta chain stems from a study of T cell responses to AZD1222 COVID-19 vaccine. Study-wide results and caveats: Spike was spanned by vaccine-associated CD4 TCRs, with dominance at 160-218 and 743-854. Every sample of the repertoires postdated the peak T cell response. Baseline seropositivity characterized only a handful of AZD1222 recipients.

To note about this clone: The antigen remains unidentified.

Profiling relied on immunoSEQ multiplex PCR, and the TCRdb table lists in-frame clones only, not all of them. The sample has more than 95,000 clones, roughly 86% seen once. The V and J ends lost 4 bases and 11 bases, in that order; junction bases with no gene match: 15. Germline V gives CDR1 SGHAT, CDR2 FQNNGV. The length of the CDR3 is 15 residues. This clonotype originated in an adult who received the MenACWY meningococcal vaccine as a control. The rearrangement uses TRBV11-2 and TRBJ1-1, with TRBD1 matching 8 bases. The source material was peripheral blood, sampled 28 days after the second dose of the MenACWY control vaccine. The CDR3 is CASSSSDRVNKWAFF. Written as DNA, the CDR3 is TGTGCCAGCAGCTCTTCGGACAGGGTCAACAAGTGGGCTTTCTTT.